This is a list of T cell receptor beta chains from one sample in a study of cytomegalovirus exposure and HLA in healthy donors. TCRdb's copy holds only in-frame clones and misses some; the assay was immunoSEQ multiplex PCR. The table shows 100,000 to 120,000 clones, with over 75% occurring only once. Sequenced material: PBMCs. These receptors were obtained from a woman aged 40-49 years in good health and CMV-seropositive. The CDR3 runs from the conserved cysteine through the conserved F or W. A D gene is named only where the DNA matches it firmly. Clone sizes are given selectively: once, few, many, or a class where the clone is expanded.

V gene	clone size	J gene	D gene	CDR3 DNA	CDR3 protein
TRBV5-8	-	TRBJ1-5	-	TGTGCCAGCAGCTTGTTCAGGGGCTACAATCAGCCCCAGCATTTT	CASSLFRGYNQPQHF
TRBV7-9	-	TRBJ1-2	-	TGTGCCAGCAGCTTATCGGAGCGAGGCTATGGCTACACCTTC	CASSLSERGYGYTF
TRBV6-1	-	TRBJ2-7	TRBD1	TGTGCCAGCAACCTGGACAGGGTCTCCTACGAGCAGTACTTC	CASNLDRVSYEQYF
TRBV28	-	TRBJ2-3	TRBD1	TGTGCCAGCACCCCCTGGACAGGGGACTTTCAGGCAGATACGCAGTATTTT	CASTPWTGDFQADTQYF
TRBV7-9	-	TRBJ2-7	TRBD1	TGTGCCAGCAGCTTAGCGTTGACAGGGGCCCACGAGCAGTACTTC	CASSLALTGAHEQYF
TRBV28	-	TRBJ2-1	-	TGTGCCAGCAGTTTAGGGGGCCTCAATGAGCAGTTCTTC	CASSLGGLNEQFF
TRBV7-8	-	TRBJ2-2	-	TGTGCCAGCAGCCCGCCAGGGGCCGTCACCGGGGAGCTGTTTTTT	CASSPPGAVTGELFF
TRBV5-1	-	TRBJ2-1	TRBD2	TGCGCCAGCAGCTTGAAACTAGCGGGAGTCTACGATGAGCAGTTCTTC	CASSLKLAGVYDEQFF
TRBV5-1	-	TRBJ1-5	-	TGCGCCAGCAGCTTGTTAGGGGCCGGCAATCAGCCCCAGCATTTT	CASSLLGAGNQPQHF
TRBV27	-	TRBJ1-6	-	TGTGCCAGCAGTTTAGTTGGCCGAGGGAGTAATTCACCCCTCCACTTT	CASSLVGRGSNSPLHF
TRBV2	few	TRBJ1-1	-	TGTGCCAGCAGTGAAAGGGACATAATCGCTTTCTTT	CASSERDIIAFF
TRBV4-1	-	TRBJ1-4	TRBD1	TGCGCCAGCAGCCAACGGAGGGGGCGCGGGACTAATGAAAAACTGTTTTTT	CASSQRRGRGTNEKLFF
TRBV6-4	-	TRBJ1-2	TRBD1	TGTGCCAGCAGCCTTACGGGACAGGCTTACTATGGCTACACCTTC	CASSLTGQAYYGYTF
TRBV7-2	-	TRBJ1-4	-	TGTGCCAGCAGCTTACAGGCAGGAGGGTCTAATGAAAAACTGTTTTTT	CASSLQAGGSNEKLFF
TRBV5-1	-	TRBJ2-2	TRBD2	TGCGCCAGCAGCTTGTATCGACTAGCTGACACCGGGGAGCTGTTTTTT	CASSLYRLADTGELFF
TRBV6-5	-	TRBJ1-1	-	TGTGCCAGCAGAATCTCACAGGGATGGAACACTGAAGCTTTCTTT	CASRISQGWNTEAFF
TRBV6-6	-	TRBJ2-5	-	TGTGCCAGCAGTTTCCCTGGCGGCGGGCAAGAGACCCAGTACTTC	CASSFPGGGQETQYF
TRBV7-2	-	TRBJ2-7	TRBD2	TGTGCCAGCAGCTCGACTCGAGCGGGAGGGCCGTCCGAGCAGTACTTC	CASSSTRAGGPSEQYF
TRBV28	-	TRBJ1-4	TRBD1	TGTGCCAGCAGTTTGGAGGGGGCGGGGGAAAAACTGTTTTTT	CASSLEGAGEKLFF
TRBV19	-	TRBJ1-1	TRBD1	TGTGCCAGTAACAGGGGGCGCAACACTGAAGCTTTCTTT	CASNRGRNTEAFF
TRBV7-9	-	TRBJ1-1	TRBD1	TGTGCCAGCAGCCCACGGGACAGGGCCTATTTCACTGAAGCTTTCTTT	CASSPRDRAYFTEAFF
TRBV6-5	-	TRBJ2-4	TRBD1	TGTGCCAGCAGTAAAGGGGGCGCGGGCAAAAACATTCAGTACTTC	CASSKGGAGKNIQYF
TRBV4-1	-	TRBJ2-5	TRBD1	TGCGCCAGCAGCCCTCACGGGACAGCCCAAGAGACCCAGTACTTC	CASSPHGTAQETQYF
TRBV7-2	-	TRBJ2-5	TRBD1	TGTGCCAGCAGCCACCCGCTGGGACAGGGGTGGGAGACCCAGTACTTC	CASSHPLGQGWETQYF
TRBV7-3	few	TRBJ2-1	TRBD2	TGTGCCAGCAGCCACCTGGGGCTAGCGGGGGGCTACAATGAGCAGTTCTTC	CASSHLGLAGGYNEQFF
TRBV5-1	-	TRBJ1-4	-	TGCGCCAGCAGCCCTCAGGGAGGCGAAAAACTGTTTTTT	CASSPQGGEKLFF
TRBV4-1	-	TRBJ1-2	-	TGCGCCAGCAGCCAAGTGGGAGCGTCTGGCTATGGCTACACCTTC	CASSQVGASGYGYTF
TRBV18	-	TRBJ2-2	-	TGTGCCAGCTCTACCCCAGCAGGGACCGGGGAGCTGTTTTTT	CASSTPAGTGELFF
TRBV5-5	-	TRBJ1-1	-	TGTGCCAGCAGCTTGGGATTCGGCGGTTACACTGAAGCTTTCTTT	CASSLGFGGYTEAFF
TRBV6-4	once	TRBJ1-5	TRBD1	TGTGCCAGCACCAGGACAGGGGGCCAGCCCCAGCATTTT	CASTRTGGQPQHF
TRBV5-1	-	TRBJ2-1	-	TGCGCCAGCAGCTTGACAGGCTACCCATCGAATGAGCAGTTCTTC	CASSLTGYPSNEQFF
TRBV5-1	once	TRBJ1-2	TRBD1	TGCGCCAGCAGCTTGAGGCCCGGGACAGTTTATGGCTACACCTTC	CASSLRPGTVYGYTF
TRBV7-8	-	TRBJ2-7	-	TGTGCCAGCAGCTTTGGGCATGGGACAATATACGAGCAGTACTTC	CASSFGHGTIYEQYF
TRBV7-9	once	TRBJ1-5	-	TGTGCCAGCAGCATGCGGGGCGGAAGCAATCAGCCCCAGCATTTT	CASSMRGGSNQPQHF
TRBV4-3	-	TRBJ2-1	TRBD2	TGCGCCAGCAGCCAAGATCGCCTAGCGGGGGGAAATGAGCAGTTCTTC	CASSQDRLAGGNEQFF
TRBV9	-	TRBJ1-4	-	TGTGCCAGCAGCCGGCAGGGGAGTCAACACCGGAATGAAAAACTGTTTTTT	CASSRQGSQHRNEKLFF
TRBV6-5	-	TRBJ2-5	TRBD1	TGTGCCAGCAGTTTAACCGTGGACAGGGGAGGGACCCAGTACTTC	CASSLTVDRGGTQYF
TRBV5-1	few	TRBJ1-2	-	TGCGCCAGCAGCACTCTCCCGGGACAAGGTCGGGGCCTCAACTATGGCTACACCTTC	CASSTLPGQGRGLNYGYTF
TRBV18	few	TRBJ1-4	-	TGTGCCAGCTCACCATTGCGCAATAACAATGAAAAACTGTTTTTT	CASSPLRNNNEKLFF
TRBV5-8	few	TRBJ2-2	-	TGTGCCAGCAGCCCCCTACCGGGACTGACGAACACCGGGGAGCTGTTTTTT	CASSPLPGLTNTGELFF
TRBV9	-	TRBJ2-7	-	TGTGCCAGCAGCGCCGGGACTTTCCGCGAGCAGTACTTC	CASSAGTFREQYF
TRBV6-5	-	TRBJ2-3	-	TGTGCCAGCAGTTACTCCTTCTCGAGCACAGATACGCAGTATTTT	CASSYSFSSTDTQYF
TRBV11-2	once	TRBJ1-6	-	TGTGCCAGCAGCTTGCGGAATTCACCCCTCCACTTT	CASSLRNSPLHF
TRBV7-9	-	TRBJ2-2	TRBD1	TGTGCCAGCAGCCGAAGGACAGGGGGGTACGGGGAGCTGTTTTTT	CASSRRTGGYGELFF